Described below is a single T cell receptor beta chain sequence and its context. No antigen is known for it. Samples of blood were obtained at baseline, on cycle 4 day 1, and on cycle 7 day 1. TCRdb keeps only in-frame clones here, not all; method: immunoSEQ multiplex PCR. The table lists 54,000 or so clones, about 80% of them singletons. In germline, CDR1 is SGHRS, CDR2 YFSETQ. V dropped 0 bases and J dropped 3 bases, with 18 bases sitting between them. The CDR3 runs to 17 residues. These data are taken from a study of OX40 agonist ivuxolimab in advanced cancers. Study-wide points: In the 0.1-3.0 mg/kg groups, partial responders showed among the lowest expansion.

The genes are TRBV5-1 and TRBJ1-2; the D is unclear. The receptor was derived from an adult with an advanced solid tumor such as melanoma, head and neck, liver or kidney cancer. Sequencing was performed on CD4+ or CD8+ T cells sorted from blood, taken in a trial of the OX40 agonist ivuxolimab. The CDR3 coding sequence is TGCGCCAGCAGCTTGGTAAGGTCGGACGCGAGCGACTATGGCTACACCTTC. It is translated as CASSLVRSDASDYGYTF.